The TCR beta chain described here comes from a study of CD8+ T cells in alopecia areata. The study's findings and limits: TCR sharing across patients was less clear than in mice, possibly HLA-related. Clonality exceeded that of normal scalp in lesional scalp, most notably in alopecia totalis/universalis. Scalp samples also contribute reads from the resident alphabeta T cells found in normal skin.

Of note for this clone: No antigen is known for it.

From alopecia areata patients, lesional scalp punch biopsies and peripheral blood were collected. After isolation, RNA underwent reverse transcription to generate cDNA as the sequencing template. The protocol was immunoSEQ multiplex PCR, while the TCRdb copy is restricted to in-frame clones and leaves out a portion. This sample has fewer than 90,000 clones, with approximately 50% found just once. CDR1 and CDR2 (germline): GTSNPN, SVGIG (reference sequence). V lost 3 bases and J lost 5; bases outside the gene matches: 2. This CDR3 is built from 13 residues. Sample: NKG2D-high CD8+ T cells sorted from blood. This clonotype originated in a human donor with alopecia areata. The chain has TRBV30 and TRBJ2-1, with 9 bases aligning to TRBD1. The CDR3: CAWSGTGNNEQFF. The CDR3 DNA reads as TGTGCCTGGAGCGGGACAGGGAACAATGAGCAGTTCTTC.